The rows below give T cell receptor beta chains drawn from one sample of a study of shared clonotypes between healthy human individuals. The method was immunoSEQ multiplex PCR; TCRdb's version includes in-frame clones alone and lacks a portion of them. The sample shows roughly 2.6 million clones, around 90% of them seen only once. The sequenced sample was naive CD4+ T cells sorted from blood. These receptors were taken from a man younger than 35 in good health. The CDR3 runs from the conserved cysteine through the conserved F or W. D genes are given only for firm matches. Clone size is given for some rows only: seen once, a few or many times, or a class if the clone is expanded.

>NA|TRBD1|TRBJ2-7|TRBV13
TGTGCCAGCAGCTTGGGACAGGGAACGGGGCAGTACTTC
CASSLGQGTGQYF
>NA|TRBD2|TRBJ2-3|TRBV9
TGTGCCAGCAGCGTACTAGCGGGAGCGGCAGATACGCAGTATTTT
CASSVLAGAADTQYF
>NA|TRBD1|TRBJ2-5|TRBV18
TGTGCCAGCTCCCCGGGACAGGCAGAGACCCAGTACTTC
CASSPGQAETQYF
>NA|NA|TRBJ2-7|TRBV28
TGTGCCAGCACTAGGGACGGCCGTTCCTACGAGCAGTACTTC
CASTRDGRSYEQYF
>NA|NA|TRBJ1-2|TRBV4-3
TGCGCCAGCAGCCAAGTACAAGGTGTTCTTTATGGCTACACCTTC
CASSQVQGVLYGYTF
>NA|NA|TRBJ2-3|TRBV11-3
TGTGCCAGCAGCTCGACAAAAAGGGACACAGATACGCAGTATTTT
CASSSTKRDTDTQYF
>NA|NA|TRBJ2-6|TRBV7-2
TGTGCCAGCAGCCCAGGGGGGTCTGGGGCCAACGTCCTGACTTTC
CASSPGGSGANVLTF
>NA|NA|TRBJ2-7|TRBV5-8
TGTGCCAGCAGCTCCCCAACCGGGGCCGAGCAGTACTTC
CASSSPTGAEQYF
>NA|TRBD2|TRBJ2-7|TRBV9
TGTGCCAGCAGCCCACGATTACTAGCGGGGCCCTCCTACGAGCAGTACTTC
CASSPRLLAGPSYEQYF
>NA|NA|TRBJ2-3|TRBV9
TGTGCCAGCAGCATCGGGACAACTAGCACAGATACGCAGTATTTT
CASSIGTTSTDTQYF
>once|NA|TRBJ2-7|TRBV19
TGTGCCAGTAAGAGAGCGGGCGTCTACGAGCAGTACTTC
CASKRAGVYEQYF
>NA|NA|TRBJ1-3|TRBV5-1
TGCGCCAGCAGCTTGGCCCAGACGGCTAGCTCTGGAAACACCATATATTTT
CASSLAQTASSGNTIYF
>once|NA|TRBJ1-4|TRBV2
TGTGCCAGCAGTGAGATGTCAGCAACTAATGAAAAACTGTTTTTT
CASSEMSATNEKLFF
>NA|TRBD1|TRBJ1-1|TRBV9
TGTGCCAGCAGCCCCCTAGGGGGCGCGGGCACTGAAGCTTTCTTT
CASSPLGGAGTEAFF
>few|NA|TRBJ1-5|TRBV7-9
TGTGCCAGCAGCTCCGAGGGACGAGGCAATCAGCCCCAGCATTTT
CASSSEGRGNQPQHF
>NA|TRBD1|TRBJ2-7|TRBV11-1
TGTGCCAGCAGCTTCGGGACAGACTCCTACGAGCAGTACTTC
CASSFGTDSYEQYF
>NA|TRBD1|TRBJ1-2|TRBV6-6
TGTGCCAGCACGGACCTTACCAGGGGGGCGTCCTATGGCTACACCTTC
CASTDLTRGASYGYTF
>NA|NA|TRBJ1-2|TRBV5-6
TGTGCCAGCAGCTTCGGCAGGCTCTACACCTTC
CASSFGRLYTF
>NA|NA|TRBJ1-6|TRBV9
TGTGCCAGCAGCGACCGGGCTTCTATGGCCCTCCACTTT
CASSDRASMALHF
>NA|NA|TRBJ2-2|TRBV5-1
TGCGCCAGCAGCACAAGACCCGAGTCCACCGGGGAGCTGTTTTTT
CASSTRPESTGELFF
>NA|NA|TRBJ1-4|TRBV5-4
TGTGCCAGCAGCTTGCTCCATGAAAAACTGTTTTTT
CASSLLHEKLFF
>NA|NA|TRBJ2-7|TRBV19
TGTGCCAGTAGGACGTCAGGGTCTGCCTACGAGCAGTACTTC
CASRTSGSAYEQYF
>NA|TRBD1|TRBJ2-3|TRBV9
TGTGCCAGCAGCGTAGAAACAGGGGCGAGCACAGATACGCAGTATTTT
CASSVETGASTDTQYF
>NA|NA|TRBJ2-3|TRBV11-2
TGTGCCAGCAGCTTAGATGTTGCGGGGGCCCCGCCAGATACGCAGTATTTT
CASSLDVAGAPPDTQYF
>NA|NA|TRBJ1-2|TRBV19
TGTGCCAGTAGTGCCCGGCCAGGGAAATATGGCTACACCTTC
CASSARPGKYGYTF
>NA|NA|TRBJ2-7|TRBV5-1
TGCGCCAGCAGCTCAGGGTGGGACAAGAACTACGAGCAGTACTTC
CASSSGWDKNYEQYF
>NA|NA|TRBJ1-3|TRBV5-4
TGTGCCAGCAGCTTGGGGTTTGGTGCGGCGGAAAACACCATATATTTT
CASSLGFGAAENTIYF
>NA|TRBD1|TRBJ2-7|TRBV27
TGTGCCAGCAGTGTATCCGGGACAGGGACCTCCTACGAGCAGTACTTC
CASSVSGTGTSYEQYF
>NA|NA|TRBJ1-3|TRBV6-1
TGTGCCAGCAATAAGGGATTCTCTGGAAACACCATATATTTT
CASNKGFSGNTIYF